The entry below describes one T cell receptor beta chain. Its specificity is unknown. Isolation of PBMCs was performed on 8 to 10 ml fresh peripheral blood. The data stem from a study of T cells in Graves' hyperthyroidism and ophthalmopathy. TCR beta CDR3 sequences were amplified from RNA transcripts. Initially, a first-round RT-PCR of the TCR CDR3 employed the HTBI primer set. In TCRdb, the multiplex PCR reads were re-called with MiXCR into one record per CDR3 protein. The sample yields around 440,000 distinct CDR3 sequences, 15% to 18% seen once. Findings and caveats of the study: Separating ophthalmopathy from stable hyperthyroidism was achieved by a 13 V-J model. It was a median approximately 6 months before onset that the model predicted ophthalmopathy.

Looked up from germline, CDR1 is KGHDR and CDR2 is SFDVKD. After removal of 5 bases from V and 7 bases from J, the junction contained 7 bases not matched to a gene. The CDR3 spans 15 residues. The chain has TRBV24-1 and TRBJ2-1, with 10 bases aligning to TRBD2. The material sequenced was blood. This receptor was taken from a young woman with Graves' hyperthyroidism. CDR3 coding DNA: TGTGCCACCAGTGGTACCGGGACTAGCGAAAATGAGCAGTTCTTC. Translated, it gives CATSGTGTSENEQFF.